This T cell receptor (beta chain) is drawn from a study of human T cells and chemical hapten exposure. The study used a library that attached unique molecular identifiers to individual cDNA molecules. TCRdb ran MiXCR on the RACE reads and lists one entry per CDR3 protein. The profile shows 300,000 to 450,000 distinct CDR3 sequences, 5.1% of them singletons. Described time point: pre-sensitization, week 0. The treatment: therapeutic diphenylcyclopropenone sensitization with weekly scalp DPC. People who gave samples had alopecia, were 18 to 70 years old, and were suitable for DPC. Many counts were recorded for this clonotype. Sequenced here: whole blood, sampled in connection with sensitization to the hapten diphenylcyclopropenone (DPC). This clonotype was sampled from a woman in her fifties or sixties with alopecia areata. Some clones in this sample may be carry-over from other donors' samples.

The CDR3 nucleotides read TGCAGCGTTGTGGTAGCGGGGGGGCACACAGATACGCAGTATTTT. Amino acid sequence: CSVVVAGGHTDTQYF. The genes are TRBV29-1 and TRBJ2-3; 11 nucleotides align to TRBD2. This CDR3 spans 15 amino acids. J gave up 2 bases and V 4 bases, and 5 bases lay outside the gene matches. Germline V CDR1 and CDR2: SQVTM, ANQGSEA.